The entry below describes one T cell receptor (beta chain). Its antigen is still unknown. The data belong to a study of early stage breast cancer tumors. The study's findings and limits: Most shared enriched TCRB sequences were commonly generated ones.

Blood replicates held 0.5 ug DNA, tumor or normal breast roughly 1.5 ug, two each. Profiled with immunoSEQ multiplex PCR; TCRdb holds only in-frame clones, not every one. The sample includes 25,000 to 35,000 clones, 74% of them seen just once. The germline V and J ends were trimmed by 7 bases and 5 bases, with 18 bases remaining between them. This CDR3 has 14 residues. CDR1 and CDR2 (germline): MNHEY, SVGAGI. The sample consisted of blood. The receptor was isolated from a person aged 40-50 years with breast cancer. The chain has TRBV6-5 and TRBJ2-7, with D maybe TRBD1 (6 bases). CDR3 sequence: CASTSQGTGNEQYF. For the CDR3, the DNA is TGTGCCAGCACTAGCCAGGGGACGGGAAACGAGCAGTACTTC.